Presented here are 29 T cell receptor beta chains from one specimen sequenced in a study of blood T cell repertoires in COVID-19. The repertoire was sequenced with immunoSEQ multiplex PCR; TCRdb's copy has only in-frame clones and lacks some. The sample includes about 140,000 clones, 88% of them seen just once. The specimen was peripheral blood. The receptors were gathered from a man in his 70s with acute or convalescent COVID-19.

The V gene is TRBV5-1, the J gene TRBJ1-6; D is possibly TRBD1 (6 bases). CDR3 length equals 15 residues. The V gene's germline CDR1 is SGHRS and CDR2 YFSETQ. Trimming stripped 0 bases from V and 10 bases from J, with 14 bases between. The CDR3 here is CASSLDRVLGSPLHF. The CDR3 nucleotides read TGCGCCAGCAGCTTGGACAGGGTCCTCGGATCACCCCTCCACTTT.

The V and J genes are TRBV10-3 and TRBJ2-2; 7 bases align to TRBD1. This CDR3 contains 13 residues. V trimming: 11 bases; J trimming: 6 bases; junction bases outside the gene matches: 9. Germline V gene lookup returns CDR1 ENHRY and CDR2 SYGVKD. The CDR3 bases are TGTGCCGCTCGAGGAACAGGGGCCGGGGAGCTGTTTTTT. Translation: CAARGTGAGELFF.

The chain employs TRBV6-5 and TRBJ2-7; 12 bases align to TRBD2. The V gene end was trimmed by 4 bases and the J gene end by 5 bases; junction bases not matched to a gene: 6. The CDR3 loop spans 15 amino acids. Germline V lookup: CDR1 MNHEY, CDR2 SVGAGI. CDR3 in DNA: TGTGCCAGCAGTTTATGGACTAGCGGGGACCACGAGCAGTACTTC. It is translated as CASSLWTSGDHEQYF.

The chain joins TRBV30 to TRBJ2-7; D is perhaps TRBD1 (5 bases). This CDR3 spans 15 amino acids. Germline assignment: CDR1 GTSNPN and CDR2 SVGIG (reference sequence). The ends were cut back, 2 bases at V and 2 bases at J, with 16 bases in the middle. The CDR3 DNA reads TGTGCCTGGAGTTCTAGGGCAGGGAAAACCTACGAGCAGTACTTC. Amino acids: CAWSSRAGKTYEQYF. The complete variable domain, with remaining parts taken from reference TRBV30 and TRBJ2-7, reads SQTIHQWPATLVQPVGSPLSLECTVEGTSNPNLYWYRQAAGRGLQLLFYSVGIGQISSEVPQNLSASRPQDRQFILSSKKLLLSDSGFYLCAWSSRAGKTYEQYFGPGTRLTVT.

V gene TRBV27 combines with J gene TRBJ2-1, with 10 bases aligning to TRBD2. Unmatched junction bases numbered 5, after V lost 2 bases and J lost 7 bases. Looked up from germline, CDR1 is MNHEY and CDR2 is SMNVEV (reference sequence). The CDR3 spans 15 residues. Written as DNA, the CDR3 is TGTGCCAGCAGTTTAGAGACTAGCGGGTTGAATGAGCAGTTCTTC. Translated: CASSLETSGLNEQFF.

A few counts support this clone. The V call is TRBV29-1, the J call TRBJ1-5; 11 nucleotides align to TRBD1. With V trimmed by 3 bases and J by 6 bases, 4 bases remained unmatched. Looked up from germline, CDR1 is SQVTM and CDR2 is ANQGSEA. CDR3 length equals 14 residues. The CDR3 DNA reads as TGCAGCGTTGATGGACAGGGGGCGAGTCAGCCCCAGCATTTT. Translating gives CSVDGQGASQPQHF.

V gene TRBV3-1 (or the pseudogene TRBV3-2) combines with J gene TRBJ1-4; perhaps TRBD1 as D (6 bases). Germline assignment: CDR1 LGHDT and CDR2 YNNKEL (reference sequence). The CDR3 has 15 residues. Trimming took 2 bases from V and 4 from J, leaving 11 bases between them. The CDR3: CASSQRGMNNEKLFF. As DNA, the CDR3 is TGTGCCAGCAGCCAAAGGGGGATGAATAATGAAAAACTGTTTTTT.

CDR3 DNA: TGCGCCAGCAGCTTGTCCTTGACAGGGAACACTGAAGCTTTCTTT. This gives the protein CASSLSLTGNTEAFF. V is TRBV5-1 and J is TRBJ1-1; tentative D call: TRBD1 (6 bases). V was clipped by 1 base and J by 1 base, with 11 bases between them. The germline V gene has CDR1 SGHRS and CDR2 YFSETQ. This CDR3 region has 15 residues.

The chain combines TRBV28 with TRBJ1-5; the D gene is possibly TRBD1 (5 bases). Germline loops: CDR1 MDHEN, CDR2 SYDVKM. The germline V and J ends were trimmed by 6 bases and 3 bases, with 12 bases remaining between them. This CDR3 comprises 14 residues. CDR3 amino acids: CASRGGASNQPQHF. CDR3 DNA: TGTGCCAGCAGGGGAGGGGCCTCCAATCAGCCCCAGCATTTT.

This clone was recorded only once. CDR3 DNA sequence: TGTGCCAGCAGCTTACAGGTTAACACTGAAGCTTTCTTT. Amino acids: CASSLQVNTEAFF. The chain recombines TRBV7-8 with TRBJ1-1; D not certain. Germline V gene data show CDR1 as SGHVS and CDR2 as FQNEAQ. This CDR3 contains 13 residues. V lost 2 bases, J lost 2 bases, and 6 bases lay in between.

The V and J genes are TRBV6-5 and TRBJ1-3; D is uncertain. Trimming left V 4 bases short and J 0 bases short, with 13 bases between. The CDR3 spans 16 residues. Per germline, CDR1 MNHEY and CDR2 SVGAGI. The CDR3 protein is CASSSSWWSSGNTIYF. The CDR3 region has the DNA TGTGCCAGCAGTTCCTCTTGGTGGAGCTCTGGAAACACCATATATTTT.

The rearrangement links TRBV6-5 to TRBJ1-3; a possible D gene is TRBD1 (6 bases). This CDR3 region has 14 residues. The V and J ends lost 6 bases and 7 bases respectively, with 16 bases between them. Germline-derived CDR1 and CDR2 are MNHEY and SVGAGI. The DNA for the CDR3 is TGTGCCAGCAGAGGGGGATCGGGCATTAACACCATATATTTT. Protein: CASRGGSGINTIYF.

The chain employs TRBV6-6 and TRBJ2-1; a possible D gene is TRBD1 (5 bases). Trimming took 6 bases from V and 4 from J, leaving 13 bases between them. The germline V gene has CDR1 MNHNY and CDR2 SVGAGI (reference sequence). This CDR3 region has 14 residues. The CDR3 spells CASRSPYRYNEQFF. The CDR3 DNA is TGTGCCAGCAGAAGCCCCTACAGGTACAATGAGCAGTTCTTC.

This clone was seen once. V is TRBV6-5 and J is TRBJ1-6, with D maybe TRBD1 (6 bases). V shed 6 bases and J shed 10 bases, with 16 bases lying between them. CDR3 length: 14 residues. CDR1 and CDR2 (germline): MNHEY, SVGAGI. The CDR3 sequence is CASSGEGGISPLHF. The CDR3 bases are TGTGCCAGCAGCGGAGAAGGGGGAATCTCACCCCTCCACTTT.

This rearrangement joins TRBV9 to TRBJ2-7; tentative D call: TRBD1 (6 bases). CDR3 size: 14 residues. V gave up 0 bases and J gave up 5 bases, with 12 bases separating them. Germline assignment: CDR1 SGDLS and CDR2 YYNGEE. In DNA, the CDR3 is TGTGCCAGCAGCGTAGGACAGGTCCCGCACGAGCAGTACTTC. It is translated as CASSVGQVPHEQYF.

V is TRBV19 and J is TRBJ1-5; D gene uncertain. V was pared by 5 bases and J by 5 bases, with 16 bases between. Per germline, CDR1 LNHDA and CDR2 SQIVND (reference sequence). This CDR3 is built from 15 residues. The CDR3, as DNA: TGTGCCAGTAGTGCCCTATCCGGGTCTTATCAGCCCCAGCATTTT. This encodes CASSALSGSYQPQHF.

V gene TRBV5-1 combines with J gene TRBJ2-3; TRBD2 matches at 13 bases. This CDR3 has 17 residues. Germline assignment: CDR1 SGHRS and CDR2 YFSETQ. Unmatched junction bases numbered 6, after V lost 4 bases and J lost 1 base. CDR3 sequence reads: CASSVGTSGMGTDTQYF. The DNA for the CDR3 is TGCGCCAGCAGCGTGGGGACTAGCGGGATGGGCACAGATACGCAGTATTTT.

The chain uses TRBV27 and TRBJ2-1; no firm D call. This CDR3 region has 14 residues. Germline lookup yields CDR1 MNHEY and CDR2 SMNVEV (reference sequence). V was pared by 0 bases and J by 9 bases, with 12 bases between. CDR3 DNA: TGTGCCAGCAGTTTATCGGTGCAGGCGCCTGAGCAGTTCTTC. It specifies CASSLSVQAPEQFF.

This clone is a singleton in its sample. The chain employs TRBV20-1 and TRBJ2-3; D unresolved. The CDR3 has 11 residues. Germline CDR1 reads DFQATT; CDR2 reads SNEGSKA (reference sequence). Trimming removed 8 bases from V and 6 bases from J, with 12 bases in between. Here the CDR3 DNA reads TGCAGTCCTTCGGTTCTCGATACGCAGTATTTT. It translates to CSPSVLDTQYF.

V and J are TRBV2 and TRBJ1-1, with a tentative D call TRBD1 (5 bases). CDR1 and CDR2 (germline): SNHLY, FYNNEI. Trimming removed 7 bases at V and 4 bases at J, with 16 bases between. The CDR3 has 14 amino acids. In DNA, the CDR3 is TGTGCCAGCAAGGGAGGGGCCTGGGGCACTGAAGCTTTCTTT. This encodes CASKGGAWGTEAFF.

The rearrangement links TRBV9 to TRBJ1-1; 7 nucleotides align to TRBD1. V gave up 4 bases and J gave up 2 bases; unmatched junction bases: 8. CDR1 SGDLS and CDR2 YYNGEE come from the germline V gene. The CDR3 extends over 15 amino acids. The CDR3 DNA reads TGTGCCAGCAGCCCTACGACAGGGACAAACACTGAAGCTTTCTTT. Protein: CASSPTTGTNTEAFF.

Only a few counts were recorded for this clone. The V call is TRBV5-4, the J call TRBJ2-5, with 8 bases fitting TRBD1. In germline, CDR1 is SGHNT, CDR2 YYREEE (reference sequence). With V trimmed by 6 bases and J by 2 bases, 9 bases remained unmatched. The CDR3 is made up of 15 amino acids. CDR3 coding DNA: TGTGCCAGCACCCGGAGACAGGGGCGACAAGAGACCCAGTACTTC. Its protein product is CASTRRQGRQETQYF.

CDR3 DNA sequence: TGTGCCAGCAGCTTAGTAAGCGGGAAGGGTTATGAGCAGTTCTTC. Its protein product is CASSLVSGKGYEQFF. V and J are TRBV7-9 and TRBJ2-1, with TRBD2 identical over 7 bases. Germline assignment: CDR1 SEHNR and CDR2 FQNEAQ (reference sequence). The CDR3 contains 15 residues. The V gene end was trimmed by 1 base and the J gene end by 8 bases; junction bases not matched to a gene: 8.

V usage is TRBV7-6 and J usage is TRBJ2-7; D uncertain. The CDR3 spans 13 residues. Trimming pared 1 base from V and 2 bases from J, leaving 6 bases between. Germline V gives CDR1 SGHVS, CDR2 FNYEAQ. The CDR3 nucleotides are TGTGCCAGCAGCTTAGAACTGGCCTACGAGCAGTACTTC. Protein: CASSLELAYEQYF.

V gene TRBV7-2 combines with J gene TRBJ2-2; TRBD2 aligns across 14 bases. Germline values: CDR1 SGHTA, CDR2 FQGNSA. This CDR3 spans 18 amino acids. Trimming removed 0 bases from V and 6 bases from J; junction bases left unmatched: 6. CDR3 bases: TGTGCCAGCAGCTTAGCGCCAAGGGGACTAGCGGGGGCCGGGGAGCTGTTTTTT. Encoded protein: CASSLAPRGLAGAGELFF.

The V and J genes are TRBV5-1 and TRBJ1-4; no clear D gene. The V gene's germline CDR1 is SGHRS and CDR2 YFSETQ. V shed 2 bases and J shed 7 bases, with 3 bases lying between them. The CDR3 extends over 11 amino acids. Written as DNA, the CDR3 is TGCGCCAGCAGCTTCGGTGAAAAACTGTTTTTT. Amino acids: CASSFGEKLFF.

J is TRBJ2-1 and V is TRBV18; 7 positions match TRBD2. Germline CDR1 and CDR2: KGHSH and LQKENI. The junction had 7 bases not matched to a gene; V was cut back by 2 bases and J by 9 bases. The CDR3 runs to 14 residues. CDR3 nucleotide sequence: TGTGCCAGCTCACCAGCGGGGGTTAGCGGTGAGCAGTTCTTC. Translation gives CASSPAGVSGEQFF. The full variable domain, with the rest looked up from reference TRBV18 and TRBJ2-1, is NAGVMQNPRHLVRRRGQEARLRCSPMKGHSHVYWYRQLPEEGLKFMVYLQKENIIDESGMPKERFSAEFPKEGPSILRIQQVVRGDSAAYFCASSPAGVSGEQFFGPGTRLTVL.

The chain couples TRBV27 to TRBJ1-5; D is possibly TRBD1 (6 bases). Germline lookup yields CDR1 MNHEY and CDR2 SMNVEV (reference sequence). The CDR3 covers 15 residues. With 4 bases removed from V and 3 bases from J, the gap between germline ends came to 13 bases. For the CDR3, the DNA is TGTGCCAGCAGTTCGGTAGGACAGTTCAATCAGCCCCAGCATTTT. Protein: CASSSVGQFNQPQHF.

The chain uses TRBV9 and TRBJ1-1; 11 positions agree with TRBD1. Germline values: CDR1 SGDLS, CDR2 YYNGEE. The V and J ends lost 2 bases and 4 bases, in that order; junction bases with no gene match: 7. The CDR3 has 16 amino acids. The CDR3 DNA sequence: TGTGCCAGCAGCGTTGGACAGGGGGCGCTTGTCACTGAAGCTTTCTTT. Its translation: CASSVGQGALVTEAFF.